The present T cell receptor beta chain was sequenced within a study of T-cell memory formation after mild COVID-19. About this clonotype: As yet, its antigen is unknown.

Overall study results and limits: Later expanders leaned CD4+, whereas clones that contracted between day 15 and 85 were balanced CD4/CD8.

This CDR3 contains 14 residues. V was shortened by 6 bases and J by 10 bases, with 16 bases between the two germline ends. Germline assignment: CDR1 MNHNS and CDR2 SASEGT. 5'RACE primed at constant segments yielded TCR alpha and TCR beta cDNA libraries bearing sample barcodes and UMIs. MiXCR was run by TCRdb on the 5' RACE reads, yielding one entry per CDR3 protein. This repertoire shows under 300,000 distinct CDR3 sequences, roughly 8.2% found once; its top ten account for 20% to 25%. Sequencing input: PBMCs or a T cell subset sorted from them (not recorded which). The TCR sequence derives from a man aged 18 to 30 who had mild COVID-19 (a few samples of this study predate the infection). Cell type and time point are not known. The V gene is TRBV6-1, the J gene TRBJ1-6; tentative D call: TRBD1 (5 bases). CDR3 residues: CASSGGLVGSPLHF. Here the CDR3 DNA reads TGTGCCAGCAGCGGGGGACTGGTCGGGTCACCCCTCCACTTT.